The clone carrying this T cell receptor (beta chain) was counted only a few times. The sample belongs to a study of molecular identifiers for immune sequencing clone quantification. Methods described previously, with TCR primers listed, were used for bulk TCR libraries. From the PCR reads, TCRdb called clonotypes with MiXCR, one entry per CDR3 protein. The sample holds a few hundred thousand distinct CDR3 sequences; around 23% are singletons and the top ten take 0.7% to 0.9%. The receptor comes from a human donor in good health. Some libraries in this study had Jurkat cell RNA spiked in. The sample consisted of naive CD8+ T cells from blood, with Jurkat cell RNA spiked in. Subset in this sample: FACS-sorted CD8+CD4-CCR7+CD45RA+ naive T cells.

In DNA, the CDR3 is TGTGCCAGCAGTTACGGGGGAGGTAATGAAAAACTGTTTTTT. Encoded protein: CASSYGGGNEKLFF. The gene calls are TRBV6-6 and TRBJ1-4; D is possibly TRBD1 (5 bases). The CDR3 has 14 residues. In germline, CDR1 is MNHNY, CDR2 SVGAGI (reference sequence). V dropped 2 bases and J dropped 4 bases, with 8 bases sitting between them.